Listed here are 15 T cell receptor beta chains from one sample, sequenced in a study of blood T cell repertoires in COVID-19. Some clones are missing from TCRdb's copy, which holds only in-frame ones; the method was immunoSEQ multiplex PCR. The table includes 30,000 or so clones, under 90% detected once. Specimen: peripheral blood. These receptors all stem from a man aged 45-65 years with acute or convalescent COVID-19.

The rearrangement joins TRBV5-1 to TRBJ2-2, with 10 positions matching TRBD1. The CDR3 covers 16 residues. V trimming: 3 bases; J trimming: 4 bases; junction bases outside the gene matches: 6. Germline V lookup: CDR1 SGHRS, CDR2 YFSETQ. The CDR3 is CASSYPRDRGTGELFF. CDR3 DNA sequence: TGCGCCAGCAGCTACCCTCGGGACAGGGGCACCGGGGAGCTGTTTTTT.

V is TRBV7-9 and J is TRBJ2-1; 14 positions agree with TRBD2. The CDR3 length is 15 residues. Trimming cost V 5 bases and J 8 bases; bases outside gene matches: 5. The germline V gene has CDR1 SEHNR and CDR2 FQNEAQ (reference sequence). For the CDR3, the DNA is TGTGCCAGCAGCCTAGGGACTAGCGGGAGCTATGAGCAGTTCTTC. Translated, it gives CASSLGTSGSYEQFF.

The gene calls are TRBV2 and TRBJ1-6; 7 bases map to TRBD1. V gave up 6 bases and J gave up 10 bases; unmatched junction bases: 6. Germline V CDR1 and CDR2: SNHLY, FYNNEI. The CDR3 has 13 amino acids. CDR3 protein: CASRGDRDSPLHF. CDR3 nucleotides: TGTGCCAGCAGGGGCGACAGGGACTCACCCCTCCACTTT.

DNA for the CDR3: TGTGCCAGCAAAGTAGGGGAAGATACGCAGTATTTT. Protein: CASKVGEDTQYF. This chain uses TRBV6-5 with TRBJ2-3, with D possibly matching TRBD1 (5 bases). Germline CDR1 and CDR2: MNHEY and SVGAGI. The V end was cut by 7 bases, the J end by 5 bases, with 10 bases between. This CDR3 spans 12 amino acids.

The sample holds one count of this clone. The chain combines TRBV12-3 or TRBV12-4 with TRBJ2-2; TRBD2 aligns across 7 bases. This CDR3 comprises 13 residues. V shed 8 bases and J 1 base; nucleotides not matched to a gene: 1. CDR3 DNA: TGTGCCAGCGCTAGCGGGAACACCGGGGAGCTGTTTTTT. Its translation is CASASGNTGELFF.

J is TRBJ2-2 and V is TRBV27; 10 nucleotides agree with TRBD2. CDR3 length equals 19 residues. Trimming cost V 6 bases and J 7 bases; bases outside gene matches: 20. The germline V gene has CDR1 MNHEY and CDR2 SMNVEV (reference sequence). The CDR3 region has the DNA TGTGCCAGCAGCCCGGAAACATTTAGCGGGGGGTTGGTGAGCGGGGAGCTGTTTTTT. It is translated as CASSPETFSGGLVSGELFF.

The CDR3 loop reads CASSQAYTGELFF. The CDR3 DNA is TGTGCCAGCAGTCAGGCCTACACCGGGGAGCTGTTTTTT. The chain combines TRBV6-5 with TRBJ2-2; D remains unclear. Trimming shortened V by 5 bases and J by 3 bases, and 7 bases separated the two germline ends. The CDR3 is 13 residues long. The germline gives CDR1 MNHEY, CDR2 SVGAGI.

CDR3 sequence: CASSSLLSDTQYF. The CDR3 DNA sequence: TGTGCCAGCAGCTCTCTTTTGTCAGATACGCAGTATTTT. J is TRBJ2-3 and V is TRBV7-3; D is uncertain. The germline V gene has CDR1 SGHTA and CDR2 FQGTGA. The CDR3 runs to 13 residues. V was shortened by 4 bases and J by 4 bases, with 9 bases between the two germline ends.

CDR3 region: CASSIGGVSYNEQFF. The CDR3 DNA reads as TGTGCCAGTAGTATCGGCGGGGTATCCTACAATGAGCAGTTCTTC. The chain is built from TRBV19 and TRBJ2-1; a possible D gene is TRBD2 (6 bases). The CDR3 runs 15 residues. Germline-derived CDR1 and CDR2 are LNHDA and SQIVND (reference sequence). Deletions cut 3 bases from V and 1 base from J, with 10 bases between.

This chain connects TRBV6-5 to TRBJ2-3; D gene ambiguous. V was clipped by 8 bases and J by 2 bases, with 14 bases between them. This CDR3 comprises 14 residues. Germline V gene sequence: CDR1 MNHEY, CDR2 SVGAGI. The CDR3 protein is CASVRYPSTDTQYF. The CDR3 region has the DNA TGTGCCAGCGTGAGATACCCCTCCACAGATACGCAGTATTTT.

The chain couples TRBV5-4 to TRBJ1-2, with D possibly matching TRBD1 (5 bases). The length of the CDR3 is 14 residues. Germline V gives CDR1 SGHNT, CDR2 YYREEE (reference sequence). The V gene lost 3 bases and the J gene lost 1 base, with 10 bases spanning the gap. The CDR3 here is CASSSSGGNYGYTF. The CDR3 DNA sequence: TGTGCCAGCAGCTCGAGCGGGGGTAACTATGGCTACACCTTC.

This clone was seen a few times. The chain is built from TRBV27 and TRBJ1-4; possibly TRBD1 for D (6 bases). Trimming stripped 5 bases from V and 8 bases from J, with 18 bases between. The CDR3 totals 15 residues. CDR1 and CDR2 (germline): MNHEY, SMNVEV (reference sequence). CDR3 in amino acids: CASSQSGAAREKLFF. Written as DNA, the CDR3 is TGTGCCAGCAGTCAGTCAGGGGCAGCAAGAGAAAAACTGTTTTTT. Supplemented by reference TRBV27 and TRBJ1-4, the full variable domain reads EAQVTQNPRYLITVTGKKLTVTCSQNMNHEYMSWYRQDPGLGLRQIYYSMNVEVTDKGDVPEGYKVSRKEKRNFPLILESPSPNQTSLYFCASSQSGAAREKLFFGSGTQLSVL.

The V and J genes are TRBV13 and TRBJ2-7; 10 positions match TRBD2. The germline CDR1 and CDR2 sequences are PRHDT and FYEKMQ (reference sequence). This CDR3 comprises 13 residues. Trimming at V came to 4 bases and at J to 3 bases, leaving 0 bases not matched to a gene. CDR3 loop: CASSSSGSYEQYF. The CDR3 bases are TGTGCCAGCAGCTCTAGCGGGAGCTACGAGCAGTACTTC. Looking up the rest from reference TRBV13 and TRBJ2-7 gives the full variable domain: AAGVIQSPRHLIKEKRETATLKCYPIPRHDTVYWYQQGPGQDPQFLISFYEKMQSDKGSIPDRFSAQQFSDYHSELNMSSLELGDSALYFCASSSSGSYEQYFGPGTRLTVT.

The V gene is TRBV11-2, the J gene TRBJ1-2; D is undetermined. The V end lost 3 bases, the J end lost 0 bases, and 11 bases lay between the germline ends. The CDR3 covers 15 residues. Looked up from germline, CDR1 is SGHAT and CDR2 is FQNNGV. In DNA, the CDR3 is TGTGCCAGCAGCTTGGAGGGAGCATCTAACTATGGCTACACCTTC. Amino acid sequence: CASSLEGASNYGYTF.

In its sample, this clone was seen once. The rearrangement uses TRBV3-1 (or the pseudogene TRBV3-2) and TRBJ2-5; TRBD1 might be the D (5 bases). This CDR3 is 15 amino acids long. V lost 3 bases and J lost 3, with 14 bases in between. Per germline, CDR1 LGHDT and CDR2 YNNKEL (reference sequence). The CDR3 coding sequence is TGTGCCAGCAGCCACCTGCACAGGAACGAAGAGACCCAGTACTTC. It specifies CASSHLHRNEETQYF.